This T cell receptor (beta chain) was identified in a study of vaccination effects on CD4 cells after COVID-19. As for the study in general: The participants, recipients of two vaccine doses, got either BNT162b2 or mRNA-1273. General study findings and limits: Convalescent patients were few in the study, and early post-infection timepoints were absent. Infection-derived and vaccine-derived clones contracted markedly late after vaccination.

As concerns this clone: The antigen remains undetermined.

Germline V gives CDR1 SGHAT, CDR2 FQNNGV. This CDR3 is 15 amino acids long. V gave up 6 bases and J gave up 1 base; unmatched junction bases: 8. Assay: immunoSEQ multiplex PCR; the TCRdb copy retains only in-frame clones and omits some. The sample includes 62,000 or so clones, roughly 80% seen only once; the top ten take 9% to 15%. Pools of viral peptides were used by the ViraFEST assay to expand antigen-specific CD4+ T cells ahead of sequencing. Subsequent to ten to eleven days of culture, CD4+ T cells were isolated. Vaccine recipients, nucleocapsid antibody negative, had no prior SARS-CoV-2 infection. Cultures had half their medium replaced with IL-2 medium on days 3 and 7.

This sequence was found in a human donor who received a COVID-19 vaccine. This rearrangement joins TRBV11-2 to TRBJ1-1; 7 bases line up with TRBD1. The sample consisted of CD4+ T cells from PBMCs cultured with SARS-CoV-2 spike peptides, taken before COVID-19 vaccination. The DNA of the CDR3 is TGTGCCAGCAGAGTGCCGGGACAGCGGAACACTGAAGCTTTCTTT. Protein sequence: CASRVPGQRNTEAFF.